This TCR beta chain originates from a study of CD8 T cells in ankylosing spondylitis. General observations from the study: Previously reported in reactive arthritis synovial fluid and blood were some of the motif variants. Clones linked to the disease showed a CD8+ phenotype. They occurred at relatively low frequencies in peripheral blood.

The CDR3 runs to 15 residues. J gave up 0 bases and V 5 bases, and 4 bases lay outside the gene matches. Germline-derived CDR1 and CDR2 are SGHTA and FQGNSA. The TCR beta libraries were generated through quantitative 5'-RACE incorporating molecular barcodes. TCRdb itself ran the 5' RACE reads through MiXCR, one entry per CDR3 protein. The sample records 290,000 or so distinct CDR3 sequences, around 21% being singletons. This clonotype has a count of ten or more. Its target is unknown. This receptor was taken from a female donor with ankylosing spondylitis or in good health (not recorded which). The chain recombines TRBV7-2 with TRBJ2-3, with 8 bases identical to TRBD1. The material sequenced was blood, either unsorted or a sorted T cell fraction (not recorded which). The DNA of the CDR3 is TGTGCCAGCAGCATCGACAGGGGTAGCACAGATACGCAGTATTTT. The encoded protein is CASSIDRGSTDTQYF. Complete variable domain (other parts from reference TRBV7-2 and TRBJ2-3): GAGVSQSPSNKVTEKGKDVELRCDPISGHTALYWYRQSLGQGLEFLIYFQGNSAPDKSGLPSDRFSAERTGGSVSTLTIQRTQQEDSAVYLCASSIDRGSTDTQYFGPGTRLTVL.